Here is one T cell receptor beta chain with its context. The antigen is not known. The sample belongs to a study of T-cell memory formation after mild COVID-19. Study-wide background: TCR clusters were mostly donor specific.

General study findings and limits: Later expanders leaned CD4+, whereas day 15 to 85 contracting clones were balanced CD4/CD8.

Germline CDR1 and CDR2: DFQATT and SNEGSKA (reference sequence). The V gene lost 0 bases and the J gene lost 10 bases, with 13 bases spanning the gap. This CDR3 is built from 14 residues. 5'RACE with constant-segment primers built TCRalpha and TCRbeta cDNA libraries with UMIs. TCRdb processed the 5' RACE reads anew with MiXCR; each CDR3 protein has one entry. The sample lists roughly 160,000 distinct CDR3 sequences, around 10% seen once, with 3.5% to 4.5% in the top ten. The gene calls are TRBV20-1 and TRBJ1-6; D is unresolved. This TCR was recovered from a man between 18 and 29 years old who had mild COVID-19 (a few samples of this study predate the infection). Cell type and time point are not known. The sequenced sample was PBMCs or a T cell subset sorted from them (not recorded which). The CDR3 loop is CSARDSGPRSPLHF. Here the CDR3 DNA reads TGCAGTGCTAGAGATTCGGGTCCTCGGTCACCCCTCCACTTT.